A single sample gave rise to the 9 T cell receptor beta chains below, sequenced in a study of OX40 agonist ivuxolimab in advanced cancers. Receptor libraries were prepared by the immunoSEQ multiplex PCR assay. TCRdb's version of the immuneACCESS table is confined to in-frame rearrangements and falls short of the full clone set. An unresolved V gene accounts for under half of the shortfall where checked; the remainder is of unknown origin. For this sample there are tens of thousands of clones; 70% to 85% appear just once. The leading ten clones occupy about 35% of the sample. Material: CD4+ or CD8+ T cells sorted from blood, obtained in a trial of the OX40 agonist ivuxolimab. Receptors were obtained from an adult with an advanced solid tumor such as melanoma, head and neck, liver or kidney cancer.

This clone was observed a handful of times. This chain joins TRBV9 and TRBJ2-1, with 13 bases matching TRBD2. CDR1 and CDR2 (germline): SGDLS, YYNGEE. V lost 3 bases and J lost 0; bases outside the gene matches: 12. The CDR3 has 20 residues. The CDR3 DNA follows: TGTGCCAGCAGCGCCGAACCCGGACTAGCGGGGGCCTACTCCTACAATGAGCAGTTCTTC. Protein sequence: CASSAEPGLAGAYSYNEQFF.

As to this clone: This probably arose from a read error, given a far larger clone one base away. The V and J genes are TRBV7-3 and TRBJ2-1, with a possible D match to TRBD1 (5 bases). From germline, CDR1 is SGHTA and CDR2 FQGTGA. This CDR3 has 15 amino acids. The CDR3 DNA is TGTGCCAACAGCTTAGACAGAGTTCCCTACAATGAGCAGTTCTTC. Amino acid sequence: CANSLDRVPYNEQFF.

As DNA, the CDR3 is TGTGCCAGCAGCCGACGGCCCTATTACGAGCAGTACTTC. This encodes CASSRRPYYEQYF. V gene TRBV14 combines with J gene TRBJ2-7; D ambiguous. V was cut by 4 bases and J by 4 bases, with 11 bases left in between. Germline-derived CDR1 and CDR2 are SGHDN and FVKESK. CDR3 length equals 13 residues.

The V and J genes are TRBV27 and TRBJ2-2; D may match TRBD1 or TRBD2 (5 bases each). Germline V CDR1 and CDR2: MNHEY, SMNVEV (reference sequence). V was pared by 1 base and J by 8 bases, with 5 bases between. The CDR3 covers 12 residues. CDR3 in amino acids: CASSLWGGELFF. The CDR3 DNA follows: TGTGCCAGCAGTTTATGGGGGGGGGAGCTGTTTTTT.

The genes are TRBV19 and TRBJ1-2; TRBD1 aligns across 9 bases. Germline CDR1 is LNHDA and CDR2 is SQIVND (reference sequence). CDR3 length: 14 residues. V was pared by 6 bases and J by 8 bases, with 10 bases of the junction left unmatched. In DNA, the CDR3 is TGTGCCAGTAGCGACAGGGGGATTTTGGTCGGCTACACCTTC. This sequence encodes CASSDRGILVGYTF.

This chain joins TRBV6-1 and TRBJ2-1; 11 nucleotides line up with TRBD1. J lost 8 bases, V lost 1 base, and 4 bases had no gene match. Germline assignment: CDR1 MNHNS and CDR2 SASEGT. This CDR3 has 15 residues. The CDR3 reads CASSEGDRGSDEQFF. CDR3 coding DNA: TGTGCCAGCAGTGAAGGGGACAGGGGGTCGGATGAGCAGTTCTTC.

This sequence joins TRBV28 and TRBJ1-2; the match to TRBD1 covers 9 bases. Germline V gene sequence: CDR1 MDHEN, CDR2 SYDVKM. CDR3 length: 15 amino acids. With 8 bases clipped from V and 2 bases from J, the junction kept 9 bases outside the gene matches. The CDR3 protein is CASSFWDRENYGYTF. The CDR3 DNA is TGTGCCAGCTCGTTTTGGGACAGGGAGAACTATGGCTACACCTTC.

The rearrangement uses TRBV10-3 and TRBJ1-1; D is unresolved. CDR1 is ENHRY, CDR2 SYGVKD, per germline. This CDR3 has 13 amino acids. V was pared by 2 bases and J by 4 bases, with 8 bases between. In DNA form, the CDR3 reads TGTGCCATCAGTGAGAGTCCGGGCACTGAAGCTTTCTTT. Translation gives CAISESPGTEAFF.

This chain joins TRBV7-3 and TRBJ2-1; D gene uncertain. V lost 5 bases and J lost 7, with 15 bases in between. CDR1 and CDR2 from the germline V gene are SGHTA and FQGTGA. This CDR3 is 14 amino acids long. CDR3 sequence: CASSRGSLENEQFF. The CDR3 nucleotides read TGTGCCAGCAGCCGCGGATCTCTAGAGAATGAGCAGTTCTTC.